Ten or more counts support the clone carrying this TCR beta chain. This sample stems from a study of T cells in Graves' hyperthyroidism and ophthalmopathy. Researchers amplified the TCR beta CDR3 regions from RNA transcripts. HTBI primers were used for first-round RT-PCR of the TCR CDR3. TCRdb fed the multiplex PCR reads into MiXCR, producing one record per CDR3 protein. This sample has approximately 95,000 distinct CDR3 sequences; approximately 40% occur once, and the top ten carry roughly a tenth. The CDR3 is 13 residues long. CDR1 and CDR2 from the germline V gene are SGHTA and FQGNSA. V shed 7 bases and J shed 2 bases, with 12 bases lying between them.

The V and J genes are TRBV7-2 and TRBJ2-7, with D perhaps matching TRBD1 or TRBD2 (5 bases each). The specimen sequenced was peripheral blood or thyroid tissue (not recorded which). This clonotype originated in a woman aged 30 to 39 with Graves' hyperthyroidism. The CDR3 sequence is CASKGAGPYEQYF. The CDR3 DNA follows: TGTGCCAGCAAGGGAGCAGGGCCCTACGAGCAGTACTTC.